This is a list of T cell receptor beta chains from one sample in a study of T cells in Graves' hyperthyroidism and ophthalmopathy. TCRdb re-called the multiplex PCR reads with MiXCR, one entry per CDR3 protein. The sample consists of fewer than 450,000 distinct CDR3 sequences, over 13% of them appearing once. What was sequenced was blood. The receptors originated from a man aged 50 or older with Graves' ophthalmopathy. Both conserved end residues are part of each CDR3. A D gene is named only where the DNA matches it firmly. Some rows mark clone size as missing; the rest say once, few, many or name a class of expanded clone.

d_gene	abundance	v_gene	j_gene	CDR3nt	CDR3aa
NA	NA	TRBV19	TRBJ2-7	TGTGCCAGTAGTATATTTGTCGGGGCCTACGAGCAGTACTTC	CASSIFVGAYEQYF
TRBD1	many	TRBV27	TRBJ2-7	TGTGCCAGCAGTTTAAGTGGGGGGACAGGATTCTACGAGCAGTACTTC	CASSLSGGTGFYEQYF
TRBD2	NA	TRBV24-1	TRBJ2-1	TGTGCCACCAGTGATTTAGCGGGAACTAGCGGGAGGGACAACAATGAGCAGTTCTTC	CATSDLAGTSGRDNNEQFF
NA	many	TRBV3-1	TRBJ2-4	TGTGCCAGCAGCCAACGTTTATCGGGGATCAACATTCAGTACTTC	CASSQRLSGINIQYF
TRBD2	NA	TRBV19	TRBJ2-1	TGTGCCAGTACCACGTGGGCTTTAACTAGCGGGGACTGGAATGAGCAGTTCTTC	CASTTWALTSGDWNEQFF
NA	many	TRBV27	TRBJ2-1	TGTGCCAGCAGTTTATTCCCTTACAGGGTTACCTACAATGAGCAGTTCTTC	CASSLFPYRVTYNEQFF
NA	NA	TRBV5-1	TRBJ2-2	TGCGCCAGCAGCCAGGACTCTAGTTTCACCGGGGAGCTGTTTTTT	CASSQDSSFTGELFF
NA	many	TRBV6-5	TRBJ2-3	TGTGCCAGCAGTTACAGCGGCCAGGGTCCAGATACGCAGTATTTT	CASSYSGQGPDTQYF
TRBD2	NA	TRBV24-1	TRBJ2-3	TGTGCCACCAGTGATCCGACTAGCGGGAGCACAGATACGCAGTATTTT	CATSDPTSGSTDTQYF
NA	many	TRBV10-3	TRBJ2-1	TGTGCCATCAGTGAGTCTGCGGCTAAACATGGGAATGAGCAGTTCTTC	CAISESAAKHGNEQFF
NA	many	TRBV12-3/TRBV12-4	TRBJ2-3	TGTGCCAGCAGTCTCTCGGGCGGAGGAAATACGCAGTATTTT	CASSLSGGGNTQYF
NA	many	TRBV7-6	TRBJ2-5	TGTGCCAGCAGCTTATTACGGGGGTTTGAGGAGACCCAGTACTTC	CASSLLRGFEETQYF
TRBD2	many	TRBV20-1	TRBJ2-1	TGCAGTGCTAGAGATCTGGCGACTAGCGCCTACAATGAGCAGTTCTTC	CSARDLATSAYNEQFF
NA	once	TRBV9	TRBJ1-3	TGTGCCAGCAGCGCCTTCCCCCCGGAGGGGGACCACCCTGGAAACACCATATATTTT	CASSAFPPEGDHPGNTIYF
NA	few	TRBV29-1	TRBJ2-7	TGCAGCGTTGTGGTGACAAACTCCTACGAGCAGTACTTC	CSVVVTNSYEQYF
TRBD1	many	TRBV5-1	TRBJ2-1	TGCGCCAGCAGCTTCCTGGGACAGGGGTTGCCCTACAATGAGCAGTTCTTC	CASSFLGQGLPYNEQFF
TRBD1	many	TRBV2	TRBJ1-4	TGTGCCAGCAGTGAAAGGAGGGGGCAATGGGAAAAACTGTTTTTT	CASSERRGQWEKLFF